This T cell receptor beta chain is from a study of T cells after posttransplantation cyclophosphamide. Study results and caveats: TRB overlap between skin or GI tissue T cells and blood was limited. Later blood repertoires were often dominated by clones from the donor CD8+ memory compartment. Recipient CMV seropositivity and CMV reactivation strongly tracked TRB clonality.

CDR1 is MNHEY and CDR2 is SVGAGI in the germline V gene. With 7 bases clipped from V and 0 bases from J, the junction kept 3 bases outside the gene matches. The CDR3 is 13 residues long. About this clone: What it recognizes is unknown.

The protocol was immunoSEQ multiplex PCR, while the TCRdb copy is restricted to in-frame clones and leaves out a portion. The sample lists about 6,500 clones, roughly four fifths occurring once. Cyclophosphamide on days +3 and +4 followed busulfan-fludarabine conditioning and a marrow graft. The chain couples TRBV6-5 to TRBJ2-7; TRBD1 aligns across 7 bases. The sequence was collected from a male patient younger than 45 who received an allogeneic stem cell transplant from a related donor, was CMV-positive, and had acute GVHD only. A share of the T cells may be of graft donor origin. The source was PBMCs, collected around 1,500 days after allogeneic stem cell transplant with posttransplant cyclophosphamide. The CDR3 DNA reads TGTGCCAGCACGAGGACAGGCTCCTACGAGCAGTACTTC. Protein sequence: CASTRTGSYEQYF.